Here is one TCR beta chain with its context. The antigen remains unidentified. This record belongs to a study of T cell responses to AZD1222 COVID-19 vaccine. Broader study findings: White British people made up most donors, females outnumbered males, and clonal diversity was possibly underestimated. Recipients of two AZD1222 doses showed rising Spike-specific TCR breadth and depth. Unmutated regions of variants are reportedly targeted by nearly half of spike-specific TCRs. There were repertoire samples only from the period after the peak T cell response.

Profiled with immunoSEQ multiplex PCR; TCRdb holds only in-frame clones, not every one. The sample lists about 75,000 clones, roughly 84% occurring once. The TCR originated in an adult who received the AZD1222 COVID-19 vaccine. This material consisted of peripheral blood, taken 28 days after the second AZD1222 dose.

CDR3 nucleotides: TGCGCCAGCAGAAGGACAGGAAGCTCCTACGAGCAGTACTTC. It is translated as CASRRTGSSYEQYF. The chain couples TRBV10-2 to TRBJ2-7; 7 bases agree with TRBD1. Looked up from germline, CDR1 is WSHSY and CDR2 is SAAADI. Losses at the gene ends were 6 bases for V and 0 bases for J; bases not matched to a gene: 5. CDR3 length equals 14 residues.